This TCR beta chain was sequenced in a study of blood T cell repertoires in COVID-19. About the research overall: Whether acute or convalescent, the COVID-19 samples came from the United States, Italy and Spain. PBMCs, B-cell-depleted T cells, or T cells provided the cDNA or gDNA that made up the material.

Original processing methods: Reference gene primer amplification in the assay estimated nucleated cell counts. The assay was immunoSEQ multiplex PCR, and TCRdb's table has in-frame clones only and misses some. V, J and clone size reflect that table, while D and trimming were determined from the DNA. The sample consists of 280,000 or so clones, about 85% of them appearing once. Germline loops: CDR1 LNHDA, CDR2 SQIVND (reference sequence). Between the trimmed V and J ends, which lost 6 bases and 4 bases, there was a span of 10 bases. The CDR3 length is 12 residues. The TCR comes from a human donor in a cohort sampled during active COVID-19. The chain recombines TRBV19 with TRBJ2-7, with D possibly TRBD1 on 6 matching bases. The sequenced sample consisted of peripheral blood. CDR3 residues: CASSSRGYEQYF. The CDR3 nucleotides read TGTGCCAGTAGCTCCAGGGGTTACGAGCAGTACTTC.